This passage covers 19 T cell receptor beta chains from one sample sequenced in a study of T cells in Graves' hyperthyroidism and ophthalmopathy. Amplification yielded TCR beta CDR3 regions, with RNA transcripts as the source. The study used the HTBI primer set for a first-round RT-PCR of the TCR CDR3. From the multiplex PCR reads, TCRdb called clonotypes with MiXCR, one entry per CDR3 protein. The sample lists more than 550,000 distinct CDR3 sequences, 45% seen once, with roughly 7.2% in the top ten. The sample was peripheral blood or thyroid tissue (not recorded which). The receptors derive from an adult man with Graves' disease, either hyperthyroidism or ophthalmopathy (not recorded which).

This clonotype occurred once. This chain joins TRBV7-2 and TRBJ2-7; 8 bases map to TRBD1. The CDR3 runs to 15 residues. The V gene end was trimmed by 3 bases and the J gene end by 7 bases; junction bases not matched to a gene: 11. Germline V gives CDR1 SGHTA, CDR2 FQGNSA. DNA of the CDR3: TGTGCCAGCAGCTTTACAACCGCAGGGGGCTTGGAGCAGTACTTC. It encodes CASSFTTAGGLEQYF. Full variable domain (missing parts from reference TRBV7-2 and TRBJ2-7): GAGVSQSPSNKVTEKGKDVELRCDPISGHTALYWYRQSLGQGLEFLIYFQGNSAPDKSGLPSDRFSAERTGGSVSTLTIQRTQQEDSAVYLCASSFTTAGGLEQYFGPGTRLTVT.

The chain combines TRBV29-1 with TRBJ1-2, with TRBD1 matching 7 bases. Germline V lookup: CDR1 SQVTM, CDR2 ANQGSEA. The CDR3 length is 12 residues. Unmatched junction bases numbered 3, after V lost 3 bases and J lost 5 bases. The CDR3 DNA sequence: TGCAGCGTTGAGGCAGGGGGATATGGCTACACCTTC. This gives the protein CSVEAGGYGYTF.

The chain uses TRBV11-1 and TRBJ1-6; D remains ambiguous. CDR1 is SGHAT and CDR2 is FQDESV in the germline V gene (reference sequence). The V and J ends lost 1 base and 9 bases respectively, with 19 bases between them. The CDR3 covers 17 residues. The CDR3 loop reads CASSLVHRGGKSSPLHF. Here the CDR3 DNA reads TGTGCCAGCAGCTTAGTCCACCGTGGAGGGAAGTCTTCACCCCTCCACTTT.

The V gene is TRBV10-3, the J gene TRBJ1-1; 8 bases are shared with TRBD1. The V and J ends lost 0 bases and 13 bases, in that order; junction bases with no gene match: 7. The CDR3 covers 13 residues. CDR1 is ENHRY, CDR2 SYGVKD, per germline. CDR3 sequence (DNA): TGTGCCATCAGTGAGTCGGCAGGGGGCTCGGTTTTCTTT. Its protein is CAISESAGGSVFF.

The V and J genes are TRBV20-1 and TRBJ2-2, with D uncertain. Per the germline V gene, CDR1 is DFQATT and CDR2 is SNEGSKA (reference sequence). V was pared by 3 bases and J by 7 bases, with 12 bases between. This CDR3 comprises 13 residues. CDR3 residues: CSARSSADGELFF. In DNA form, the CDR3 reads TGCAGTGCTAGGAGTTCGGCGGACGGGGAGCTGTTTTTT.

The V gene is TRBV9, the J gene TRBJ1-1; 8 bases fit TRBD1. After removal of 0 bases from V and 5 bases from J, the junction contained 9 bases not matched to a gene. The CDR3 spans 16 residues. Germline V gene sequence: CDR1 SGDLS, CDR2 YYNGEE. CDR3 sequence (DNA): TGTGCCAGCAGCGTAGCGGGGCAGGGGGCGCAGACTGAAGCTTTCTTT. Translating it yields CASSVAGQGAQTEAFF.

This clonotype was detected ten times or more. The DNA of the CDR3 is TGTGCCACCAGAATTGTCATGAACACTGAAGCTTTCTTT. As protein: CATRIVMNTEAFF. The V gene is TRBV10-3, the J gene TRBJ1-1; D gene ambiguous. Trimming left V 10 bases short and J 0 bases short, with 12 bases between. Germline values: CDR1 ENHRY, CDR2 SYGVKD. The CDR3 sequence is 13 residues long.

This chain links TRBV20-1 with TRBJ1-5, with 7 bases aligning to TRBD1. The CDR3 contains 15 residues. The germline CDR1 and CDR2 sequences are DFQATT and SNEGSKA (reference sequence). The V and J ends lost 6 bases and 0 bases, in that order; junction bases with no gene match: 8. CDR3 sequence: CSAQGTVNSNQPQHF. CDR3 DNA: TGCAGTGCACAGGGGACAGTTAATAGCAATCAGCCCCAGCATTTT.

V is TRBV24-1 and J is TRBJ2-5; 15 bases line up with TRBD2. V shed 6 bases and J 7 bases; nucleotides not matched to a gene: 2. CDR3 size: 14 residues. Germline V gene data show CDR1 as KGHDR and CDR2 as SFDVKD. DNA for the CDR3: TGTGCCACCAGTCCGGGACTAGCGGGAGGGACCCAGTACTTC. Amino acids: CATSPGLAGGTQYF.

This clonotype has only a few counts. The rearrangement uses TRBV5-1 and TRBJ1-1, with no clear D. Trimming left V 3 bases short and J 3 bases short, with 12 bases between. This CDR3 comprises 14 residues. Germline CDR1 and CDR2: SGHRS and YFSETQ. CDR3 in DNA: TGCGCCAGCAGCTCGATCTATGGGGACACTGAAGCTTTCTTT. This codes for CASSSIYGDTEAFF.

This clonotype was counted ten times or more. The chain recombines TRBV2 with TRBJ1-1; no clear D gene. The CDR3 covers 16 residues. Germline V gene lookup returns CDR1 SNHLY and CDR2 FYNNEI. The V gene lost 1 base and the J gene lost 0 bases, with 12 bases spanning the gap. CDR3 nucleotide sequence: TGTGCCAGCAGTGAAGGAAGCAGCGTCATGAACACTGAAGCTTTCTTT. This gives the protein CASSEGSSVMNTEAFF.

This clonotype has only a few counts. In DNA, the CDR3 is TGCAGCGGAACCCTCAGTCTAACTAATGAAAAACTGTTTTTT. Its translation is CSGTLSLTNEKLFF. The chain couples TRBV29-1 to TRBJ1-4; D is uncertain. The CDR3 spans 14 residues. Germline lookup yields CDR1 SQVTM and CDR2 ANQGSEA. Trimming left V 7 bases short and J 1 base short, with 13 bases between.

In this sample, this clonotype turned up many times. The chain uses TRBV9 and TRBJ1-5; a weak D match, TRBD1 (5 bases). Trimming pared 4 bases from V and 2 bases from J, leaving 10 bases between. Germline CDR1 reads SGDLS; CDR2 reads YYNGEE. The CDR3 runs 14 residues. The CDR3 region has the DNA TGTGCCAGCAGCCTAGGGGAGGGCAATCAGCCCCAGCATTTT. It encodes CASSLGEGNQPQHF.

Details on this clonotype: As the CDR3 is not closed by the conserved phenylalanine or tryptophan, this likely results from a read error. No DNA is shown, since the ends of the CDR3 on it are uncertain; the CDR3 is the one TCRdb lists. The V call is TRBV10-3, the J call TRBJ1-4; the table assigns TRBD1, which was not confirmed against the DNA. The CDR3 sequence runs 9 residues, both termini included. CDR1 and CDR2 from the germline V gene are ENHRY and SYGVKD. CDR3 amino acids: CAISGGQVI.

The rearrangement uses TRBV20-1 and TRBJ1-5; the D gene is possibly TRBD1 (6 bases). CDR1 DFQATT and CDR2 SNEGSKA come from the germline V gene (reference sequence). The CDR3 runs to 13 residues. The V and J ends lost 4 bases and 3 bases respectively, with 10 bases between them. The CDR3 DNA is TGCAGTGCTATCACAGGGCTCAATCAGCCCCAGCATTTT. As protein: CSAITGLNQPQHF.

The chain has TRBV2 and TRBJ2-2; 10 bases agree with TRBD2. V was clipped by 5 bases and J by 6 bases; unmatched bases: 6. Per the germline V gene, CDR1 is SNHLY and CDR2 is FYNNEI. CDR3 length equals 15 residues. CDR3: CASSSSGSRAGELFF. The CDR3, as DNA: TGTGCCAGCAGTTCTAGCGGGAGCCGGGCCGGGGAGCTGTTTTTT.

Worth noting for this clonotype: A much larger clone lies a single base off, so this may be a read error. The V gene is TRBV2, the J gene TRBJ1-1; no clear D gene. Germline V lookup: CDR1 SNHLY, CDR2 FYNNEI. CDR3 length: 13 amino acids. Deletions cut 2 bases from V and 6 bases from J, with 10 bases between. The CDR3 sequence is CASSEPARAEAFF. CDR3 in DNA: TGTGCCAGCAGTGAACCAGCGAGGGCTGAAGCTTTCTTT.

The gene calls are TRBV7-2 and TRBJ1-2, with a weak D call TRBD1 (6 bases). CDR1 SGHTA and CDR2 FQGNSA come from the germline V gene. V dropped 4 bases and J dropped 1 base, with 13 bases sitting between them. The length of the CDR3 is 15 residues. CDR3 sequence reads: CASSSYRESNYGYTF. The CDR3, as DNA: TGTGCCAGCAGCTCGTACAGGGAAAGTAACTATGGCTACACCTTC.

This clonotype was picked up many times. The chain carries TRBV15 and TRBJ1-2; no reliable D call. The germline V and J ends were trimmed by 0 bases and 5 bases, with 16 bases remaining between them. In germline, CDR1 is LNHNV, CDR2 YYDKDF (reference sequence). The CDR3 length is 16 residues. CDR3 sequence: CATSRDFGPESYGYTF. CDR3 sequence (DNA): TGTGCCACCAGCAGAGATTTTGGGCCAGAGTCTTATGGCTACACCTTC.